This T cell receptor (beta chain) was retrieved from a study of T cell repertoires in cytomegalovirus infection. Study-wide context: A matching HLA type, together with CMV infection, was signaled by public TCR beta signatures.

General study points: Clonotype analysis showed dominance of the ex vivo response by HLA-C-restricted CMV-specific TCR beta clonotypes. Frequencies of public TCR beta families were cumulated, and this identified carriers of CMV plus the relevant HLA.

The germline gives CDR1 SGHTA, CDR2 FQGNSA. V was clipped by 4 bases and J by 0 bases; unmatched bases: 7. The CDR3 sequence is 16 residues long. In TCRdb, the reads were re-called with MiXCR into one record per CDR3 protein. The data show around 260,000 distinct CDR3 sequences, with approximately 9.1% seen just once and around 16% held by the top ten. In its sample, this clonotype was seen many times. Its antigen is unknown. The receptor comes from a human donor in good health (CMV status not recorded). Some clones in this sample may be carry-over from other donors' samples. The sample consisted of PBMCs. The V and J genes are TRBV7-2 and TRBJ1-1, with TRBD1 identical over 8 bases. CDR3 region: CASSSRPRGLNTEAFF. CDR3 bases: TGTGCCAGCAGCTCCCGGCCCAGGGGGCTGAACACTGAAGCTTTCTTT. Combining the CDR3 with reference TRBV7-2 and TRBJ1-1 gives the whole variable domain GAGVSQSPSNKVTEKGKDVELRCDPISGHTALYWYRQSLGQGLEFLIYFQGNSAPDKSGLPSDRFSAERTGGSVSTLTIQRTQQEDSAVYLCASSSRPRGLNTEAFFGQGTRLTVV.